This T cell receptor (beta chain) was captured by sequencing in a study of identifying expanded T cells in peripheral blood. As concerns this clone: Its antigen is undetermined.

Germline V gene data show CDR1 as KGHSH and CDR2 as LQKENI. This CDR3 contains 15 residues. Trimming stripped 2 bases from V and 7 bases from J, with 15 bases between. Study conclusions and caveats: Variance in clone template counts between approximately 2-week samples significantly increased with total template count across all healthy donors.

Profiling relied on immunoSEQ multiplex PCR, and the TCRdb table lists in-frame clones only, not all of them. The profile shows fewer than 110,000 clones, around nine tenths of them singletons. V usage is TRBV18 and J usage is TRBJ1-5; D ambiguous. This clonotype originated in a person aged 18-70 years in good health. Material: blood. The CDR3 sequence: CASSPFGGLGQPQHF. The DNA for the CDR3 is TGTGCCAGCTCACCATTCGGAGGGTTAGGCCAGCCCCAGCATTTT. Drawing the rest from reference TRBV18 and TRBJ1-5, the complete variable domain is NAGVMQNPRHLVRRRGQEARLRCSPMKGHSHVYWYRQLPEEGLKFMVYLQKENIIDESGMPKERFSAEFPKEGPSILRIQQVVRGDSAAYFCASSPFGGLGQPQHFGDGTRLSIL.